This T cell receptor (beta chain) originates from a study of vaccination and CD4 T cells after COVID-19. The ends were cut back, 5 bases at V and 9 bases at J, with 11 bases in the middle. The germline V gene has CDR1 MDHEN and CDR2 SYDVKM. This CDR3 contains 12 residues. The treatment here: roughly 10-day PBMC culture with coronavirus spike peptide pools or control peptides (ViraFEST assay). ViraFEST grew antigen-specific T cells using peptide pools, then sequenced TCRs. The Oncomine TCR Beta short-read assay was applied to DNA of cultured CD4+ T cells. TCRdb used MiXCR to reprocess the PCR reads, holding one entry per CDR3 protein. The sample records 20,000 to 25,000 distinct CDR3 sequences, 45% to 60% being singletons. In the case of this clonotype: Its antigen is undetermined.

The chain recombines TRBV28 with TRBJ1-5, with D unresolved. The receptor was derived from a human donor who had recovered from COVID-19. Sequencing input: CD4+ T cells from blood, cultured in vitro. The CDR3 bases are TGTGCCAGCAGTGTCACGGTTTCGCCCCAGCATTTT. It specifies CASSVTVSPQHF.